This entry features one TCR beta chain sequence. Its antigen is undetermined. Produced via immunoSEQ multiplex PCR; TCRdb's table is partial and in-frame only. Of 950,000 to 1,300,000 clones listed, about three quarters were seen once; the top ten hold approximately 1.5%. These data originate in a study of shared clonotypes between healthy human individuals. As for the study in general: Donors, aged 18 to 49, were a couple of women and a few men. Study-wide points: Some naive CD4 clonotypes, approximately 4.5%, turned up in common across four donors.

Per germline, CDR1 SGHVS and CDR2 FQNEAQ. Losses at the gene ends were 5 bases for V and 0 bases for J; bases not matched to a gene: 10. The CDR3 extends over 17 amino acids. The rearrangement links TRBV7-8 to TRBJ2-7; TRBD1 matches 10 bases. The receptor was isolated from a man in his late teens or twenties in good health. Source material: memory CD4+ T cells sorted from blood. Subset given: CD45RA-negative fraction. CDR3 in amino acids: CASSARTGTGASYEQYF. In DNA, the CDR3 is TGTGCCAGCAGCGCCCGCACCGGGACAGGGGCCTCCTACGAGCAGTACTTC.